These 15 T cell receptor beta chains originate from one sample sequenced in a study of blood T cell repertoires in COVID-19. Sequenced by immunoSEQ multiplex PCR; TCRdb stores in-frame clones only, minus some. The table records roughly 140,000 clones, around 80% of them present only once. Sequenced material: peripheral blood. These receptors were collected from a woman aged 55 to 70 with acute or convalescent COVID-19.

CDR3 nucleotide sequence: TGTGCTAGTGGTCTTGCCCCATTGAGCGGGAGCTCCTACAATGAGCAGTTCTTC. This encodes CASGLAPLSGSSYNEQFF. This rearrangement joins TRBV12-5 to TRBJ2-1; 8 bases line up with TRBD2. CDR1 is LGHNT and CDR2 is FRNRAP in the germline V gene. CDR3 length: 18 residues. Losses at the gene ends were 5 bases for V and 0 bases for J; bases not matched to a gene: 12.

The chain uses TRBV28 and TRBJ1-5, with 7 bases fitting TRBD1. After removal of 6 bases from V and 0 bases from J, the junction contained 2 bases not matched to a gene. The CDR3 is made up of 14 amino acids. Germline V lookup: CDR1 MDHEN, CDR2 SYDVKM. Here the CDR3 reads CASRTGYSNQPQHF. CDR3 DNA: TGTGCCAGCAGGACAGGGTATAGCAATCAGCCCCAGCATTTT.

V is TRBV29-1 and J is TRBJ2-1; no reliable D call. The CDR3 has 12 residues. Germline-derived CDR1 and CDR2 are SQVTM and ANQGSEA. The V end was cut by 8 bases, the J end by 9 bases, with 17 bases between. The CDR3 spells CSTSSGVSEQFF. In DNA, the CDR3 is TGCAGCACATCATCGGGTGTGAGTGAGCAGTTCTTC.

V and J are TRBV5-1 and TRBJ1-2; D perhaps matches TRBD1 (6 bases). The CDR3 length is 17 residues. Germline V lookup: CDR1 SGHRS, CDR2 YFSETQ. V lost 2 bases to trimming and J lost 0 bases, with 17 bases between them. CDR3 in amino acids: CASSFDLQGPTNYGYTF. The DNA for the CDR3 is TGCGCCAGCAGCTTCGACTTACAGGGCCCCACTAACTATGGCTACACCTTC. Full variable domain (missing parts from reference TRBV5-1 and TRBJ1-2): KAGVTQTPRYLIKTRGQQVTLSCSPISGHRSVSWYQQTPGQGLQFLFEYFSETQRNKGNFPGRFSGRQFSNSRSEMNVSTLELGDSALYLCASSFDLQGPTNYGYTFGSGTRLTVV.

CDR3 DNA sequence: TGTGCCATCAGTTCCGGACAGGGAACAGATACGCAGTATTTT. Translating it yields CAISSGQGTDTQYF. The V gene is TRBV10-3, the J gene TRBJ2-3; 8 bases are a match to TRBD1. Germline CDR1 and CDR2: ENHRY and SYGVKD. V shed 5 bases and J 3 bases; nucleotides not matched to a gene: 4. CDR3 length: 14 amino acids.

V usage is TRBV2 and J usage is TRBJ1-4; no firm D call. Germline V gene lookup returns CDR1 SNHLY and CDR2 FYNNEI. Deletions cut 6 bases from V and 6 bases from J, with 17 bases between. The CDR3 contains 15 residues. In DNA form, the CDR3 reads TGTGCCAGCAGCTCTCAGATGACATGGGATGAAAAACTGTTTTTT. Its protein is CASSSQMTWDEKLFF.

The chain joins TRBV27 to TRBJ2-7; weak D call: TRBD2 (5 bases). The CDR3 runs to 15 residues. The V end lost 7 bases, the J end lost 5 bases, and 21 bases lay between the germline ends. Germline CDR1 reads MNHEY; CDR2 reads SMNVEV (reference sequence). This CDR3 is CASTAQRRGRHEQYF. CDR3 bases: TGTGCCAGCACCGCCCAGCGACGGGGAAGGCACGAGCAGTACTTC.

This rearrangement joins TRBV6-5 to TRBJ2-7; D may be TRBD2 (6 bases). Trimming took off 2 bases at V and 5 bases at J, with 16 bases between the two ends. Germline values: CDR1 MNHEY, CDR2 SVGAGI. This CDR3 comprises 15 residues. The CDR3 nucleotides read TGTGCCAGCAGTTACGCGGGCGGGATGGGTGACGAGCAGTACTTC. Its protein is CASSYAGGMGDEQYF.

This chain connects TRBV7-2 to TRBJ1-1; 9 bases map to TRBD1. Germline CDR1 reads SGHTA; CDR2 reads FQGNSA. Trimming cost V 5 bases and J 4 bases; bases outside gene matches: 5. The CDR3 sequence is 14 residues long. CDR3 sequence reads: CASSTGQGRTEAFF. The DNA of the CDR3 is TGTGCCAGCAGCACCGGACAGGGGCGCACTGAAGCTTTCTTT.

This clone was counted a single time. The chain links TRBV4-1 to TRBJ2-7; 9 positions match TRBD2. There are 15 residues in the CDR3. The germline V gene has CDR1 MGHRA and CDR2 YSYEKL. V was clipped by 2 bases and J by 7 bases; unmatched bases: 9. The CDR3 DNA is TGCGCCAGCAGCCAAATCGGGACTAGCTTGAGGGAGCAGTACTTC. As protein: CASSQIGTSLREQYF.

V usage is TRBV29-1 and J usage is TRBJ1-5; D is ambiguous. This CDR3 has 14 residues. Germline values: CDR1 SQVTM, CDR2 ANQGSEA. The ends were cut back, 4 bases at V and 2 bases at J, with 12 bases in the middle. The DNA for the CDR3 is TGCAGCGTTGCTTACGGGAGGGGCAATCAGCCCCAGCATTTT. It specifies CSVAYGRGNQPQHF. Full variable domain (outside the CDR3, taken from reference TRBV29-1 and TRBJ1-5): SAVISQKPSRDICQRGTSLTIQCQVDSQVTMMFWYRQQPGQSLTLIATANQGSEATYESGFVIDKFPISRPNLTFSTLTVSNMSPEDSSIYLCSVAYGRGNQPQHFGDGTRLSIL.

The chain has TRBV3-1 (or the pseudogene TRBV3-2) and TRBJ1-2; D not certain. Germline-derived CDR1 and CDR2 are LGHDT and YNNKEL (reference sequence). The CDR3 contains 13 residues. V was clipped by 4 bases and J by 3 bases, with 9 bases between them. The CDR3 loop reads CASSPTEYYGYTF. CDR3 coding DNA: TGTGCCAGCAGCCCGACGGAGTACTATGGCTACACCTTC.

The chain is built from TRBV18 and TRBJ2-1; TRBD1 agrees at 7 bases. The V gene end was trimmed by 0 bases and the J gene end by 6 bases; junction bases not matched to a gene: 5. The CDR3 contains 15 residues. The germline CDR1 and CDR2 sequences are KGHSH and LQKENI. CDR3: CASSPPGQPGNEQFF. For the CDR3, the DNA is TGTGCCAGCTCACCACCGGGACAGCCGGGCAATGAGCAGTTCTTC.

J is TRBJ1-1 and V is TRBV28; maybe TRBD1 (5 bases). V lost 7 bases to trimming and J lost 1 base, with 10 bases between them. The germline CDR1 and CDR2 sequences are MDHEN and SYDVKM. This CDR3 is built from 13 residues. The CDR3, as DNA: TGTGCCAGCATACAGGTCCCGAACACTGAAGCTTTCTTT. Protein: CASIQVPNTEAFF.

This clone appeared once. The chain uses TRBV3-1 (or the pseudogene TRBV3-2) and TRBJ1-1; 7 bases fit TRBD1. Germline V gives CDR1 LGHDT, CDR2 YNNKEL (reference sequence). CDR3 size: 14 residues. Germline trimming cut 4 bases from V and 2 bases from J; bases unmatched to any gene: 4. The CDR3 protein is CASSPTGLNTEAFF. The DNA for the CDR3 is TGTGCCAGCAGCCCGACAGGGCTCAACACTGAAGCTTTCTTT.